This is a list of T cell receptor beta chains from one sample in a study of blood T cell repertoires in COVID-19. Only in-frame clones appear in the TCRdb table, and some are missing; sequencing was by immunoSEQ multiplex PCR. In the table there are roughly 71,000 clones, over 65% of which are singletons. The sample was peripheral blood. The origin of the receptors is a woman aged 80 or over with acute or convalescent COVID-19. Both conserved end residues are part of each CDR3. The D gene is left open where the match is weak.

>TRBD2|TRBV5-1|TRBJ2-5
CASSPGLAAAQYF
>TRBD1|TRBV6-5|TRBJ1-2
CASSGTGQANYGYTF
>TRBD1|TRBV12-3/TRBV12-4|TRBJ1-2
CASRRTGTYGYTF
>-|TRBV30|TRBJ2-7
CAWDRLESYEQYF
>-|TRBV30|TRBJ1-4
CAWSADGATNEKLFF
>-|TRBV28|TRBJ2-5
CASSLSGWETQYF
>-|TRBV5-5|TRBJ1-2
CASSLDYGYTF
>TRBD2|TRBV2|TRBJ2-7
CASRTSGTYEQYF
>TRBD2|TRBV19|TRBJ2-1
CASSIPGLAYNEQFF
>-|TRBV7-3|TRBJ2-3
CASSLTGGLGDTQYF
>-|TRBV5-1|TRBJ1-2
CASSRGQYGYTF
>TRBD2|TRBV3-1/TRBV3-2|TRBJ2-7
CASSRSGVNEQYF
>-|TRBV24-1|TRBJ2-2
CATRGSGELFF
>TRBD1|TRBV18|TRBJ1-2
CASSPTGEGYGYTF
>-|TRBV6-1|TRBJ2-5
CASSERGETQYF
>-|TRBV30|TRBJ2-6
CAWSTRRGASGTGANVLTF
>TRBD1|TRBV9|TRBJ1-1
CASSPRGNPGTGDGTEAFF
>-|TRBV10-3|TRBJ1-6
CAIRAAELEPLHF
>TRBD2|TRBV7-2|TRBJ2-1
CASSLEPGGRNEQFF
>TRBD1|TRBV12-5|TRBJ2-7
CASGFTRDRSYEQYF
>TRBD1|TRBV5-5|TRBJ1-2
CASSSFGGTGATPNGYTF
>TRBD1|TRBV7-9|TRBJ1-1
CASSLRRGLSEAFF
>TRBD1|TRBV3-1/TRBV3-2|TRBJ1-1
CASLGQGNTEAFF
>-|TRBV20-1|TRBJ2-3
CSASPVGRGDTQYF
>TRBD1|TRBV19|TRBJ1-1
CASSLEETTDRVNTEAFF
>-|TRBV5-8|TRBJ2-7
CASSLGNSYEQYF
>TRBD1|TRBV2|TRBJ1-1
CASSVWDSKTEAFF
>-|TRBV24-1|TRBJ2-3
CATSVPGDTDTQYF
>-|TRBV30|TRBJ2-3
CAWSYRAGDTQYF
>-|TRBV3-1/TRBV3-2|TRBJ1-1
CASSRSSGRGEGAEAFF
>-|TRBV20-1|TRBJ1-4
CSAKRNEKLFF
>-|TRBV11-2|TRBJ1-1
CASSLARQSMNTEAFF
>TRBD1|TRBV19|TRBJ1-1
CATKRTGPTEAFF
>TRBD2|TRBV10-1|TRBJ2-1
CASGTSSNEQFF
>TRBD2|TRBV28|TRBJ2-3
CASSTSGLAGGKDTQYF
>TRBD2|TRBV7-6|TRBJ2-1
CASSLKAGENEQFF
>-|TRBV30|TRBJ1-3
CAWSSFSGNTIYF
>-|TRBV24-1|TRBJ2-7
CATSDPGYEQYF
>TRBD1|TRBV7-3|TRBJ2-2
CASSLNRRGQGDTGELFF
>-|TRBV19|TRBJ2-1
CASSSGRGFEQFF
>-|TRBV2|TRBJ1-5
CASSQDSSNQPQHF
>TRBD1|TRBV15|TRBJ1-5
CATSKGGQAQPQHF
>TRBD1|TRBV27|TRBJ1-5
CASSPDRGRQPQHF
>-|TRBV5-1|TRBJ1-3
CASSAQDSIGNTIYF
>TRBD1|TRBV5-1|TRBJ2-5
CASSLSGTVQETQYF
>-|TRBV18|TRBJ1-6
CASSPKAAGNSPLHF
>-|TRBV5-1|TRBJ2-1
CASRGGERNEQFF
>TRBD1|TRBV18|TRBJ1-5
CASSPGQGSGTQHF
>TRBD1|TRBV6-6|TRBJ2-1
CASSSDRDRIYNEQFF
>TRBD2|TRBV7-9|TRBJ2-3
CASSLRSGSGTSTDTQYF
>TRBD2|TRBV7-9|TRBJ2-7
CASSWGLGLAGGHEQYF
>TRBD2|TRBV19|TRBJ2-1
CASRPLAVDNEQFF
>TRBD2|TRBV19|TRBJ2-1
CASSAGGLGNEQFF
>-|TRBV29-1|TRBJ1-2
CSVHRQGLDGYTF
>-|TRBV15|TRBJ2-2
CATSRDKLNTGELFF
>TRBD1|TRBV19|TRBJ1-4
CASSRTGGNEKLFF
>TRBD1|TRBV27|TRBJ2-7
CASSLYQGASYEQYF